Here is one T cell receptor beta chain with its context. What it binds is not known. This entry comes from a study of lymphopenia after photon versus proton radiotherapy. The CDR3 is 15 amino acids. Looked up from germline, CDR1 is SGHNT and CDR2 is YENEEA. The V gene end was trimmed by 8 bases and the J gene end by 9 bases; junction bases not matched to a gene: 11. Study-wide results and caveats: Photon-treated patients lost naive T cells and TCR diversity; proton-treated stayed stable. After the lymphocyte nadir, photon-treated repertoires showed oligoclonal expansion, especially of CD8+ Temra cells. A bigger post-nadir fall in TCR diversity correlated inversely with survival time in deceased patients. Survival link was tested only in deceased patients; proton benefit remains a possibility.

Libraries were prepared by immunoSEQ multiplex PCR; TCRdb keeps only in-frame clonotypes and omits some of them. The table records some 30,000 clones, 84% of them present only once. Sequenced material: peripheral blood, taken from a patient treated with proton-based radiotherapy. The J gene is TRBJ2-1, the V gene TRBV11-3; TRBD1 matches 12 bases. The receptor was derived from an older woman with pancreatic cancer. CDR3: CASAPGTGGFSEQFF. The CDR3 DNA is TGTGCCAGCGCCCCGGGGACAGGGGGCTTCAGTGAGCAGTTCTTC.